This TCR beta chain was captured in a study of blood T cells in healthy people across ages. Sample-barcoded 5' priming and a J-beta primer mix drove a second PCR of roughly 7 to 11 cycles. A tag from a template-switch adaptor with 12 random nucleotides marked each cDNA molecule. TCRdb reanalysed the 5' RACE reads using MiXCR and keeps one entry per CDR3 protein. The table lists more than 600,000 distinct CDR3 sequences, around 25% of them singletons, with under 10% in the top ten. Per sample, extraction of total RNA gave at least 5.5 micrograms in every case. Trimming left V 3 bases short and J 0 bases short, with 12 bases between. The CDR3 extends over 15 amino acids. Germline values: CDR1 LGHNA, CDR2 YNFKEQ. These data also featured in a second study, about T cells of mothers and their children. That study reports: Versus unrelated pairs, overlap was slightly higher in related mother-child pairs, without reaching significance.

The sample comprised blood. This chain joins TRBV4-2 and TRBJ2-7; D is unclear. The origin of this receptor is a boy aged 5 to 17 in good health. The CDR3 is CASSHGDRNSYEQYF. CDR3 in DNA: TGTGCCAGCAGCCACGGAGACCGAAACTCCTACGAGCAGTACTTC.